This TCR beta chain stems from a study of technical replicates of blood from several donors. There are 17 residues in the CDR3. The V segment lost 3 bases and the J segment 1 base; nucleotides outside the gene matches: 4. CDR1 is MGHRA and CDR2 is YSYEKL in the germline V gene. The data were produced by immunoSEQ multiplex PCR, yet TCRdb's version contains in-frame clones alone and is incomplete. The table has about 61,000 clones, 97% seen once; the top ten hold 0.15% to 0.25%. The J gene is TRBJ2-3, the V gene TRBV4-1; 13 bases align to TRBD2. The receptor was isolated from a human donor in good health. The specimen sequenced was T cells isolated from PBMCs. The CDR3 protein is CASSHLGLAGGTDTQYF. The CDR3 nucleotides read TGCGCCAGCAGCCATCTCGGACTAGCGGGGGGCACAGATACGCAGTATTTT.